This T cell receptor (beta chain) is drawn from a study of shared clonotypes between healthy human individuals. The germline V gene encodes CDR1 MDHEN and CDR2 SYDVKM. The CDR3 extends over 14 amino acids. V dropped 6 bases and J dropped 4 bases, with 13 bases sitting between them. Assay used: immunoSEQ multiplex PCR; TCRdb lists only in-frame clones, some missing. The table records about 1.1 million clones, approximately 80% of them present only once. The V and J genes are TRBV28 and TRBJ1-3, with D possibly matching TRBD1 (6 bases). Sequencing was performed on memory CD4+ T cells from PBMCs. Subset defined: CD45RA-negative fraction. The receptor was derived from a man aged 18-30 years in good health. Some clones in this sample may be carry-over from other donors' samples. The CDR3 DNA is TGTGCCAGCAGGGCCGGGACACCCGGAAACACCATATATTTT. Amino acids: CASRAGTPGNTIYF.